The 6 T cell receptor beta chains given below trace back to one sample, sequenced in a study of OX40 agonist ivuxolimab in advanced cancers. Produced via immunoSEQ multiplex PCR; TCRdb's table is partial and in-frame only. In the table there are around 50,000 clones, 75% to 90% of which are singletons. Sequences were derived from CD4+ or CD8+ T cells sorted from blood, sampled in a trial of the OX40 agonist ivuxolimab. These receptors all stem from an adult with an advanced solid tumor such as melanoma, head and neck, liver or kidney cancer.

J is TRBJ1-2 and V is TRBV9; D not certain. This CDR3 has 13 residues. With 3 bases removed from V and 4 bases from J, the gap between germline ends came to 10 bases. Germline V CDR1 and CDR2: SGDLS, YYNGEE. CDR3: CASSARVAYGYTF. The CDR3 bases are TGTGCCAGCAGCGCCAGAGTAGCCTATGGCTACACCTTC.

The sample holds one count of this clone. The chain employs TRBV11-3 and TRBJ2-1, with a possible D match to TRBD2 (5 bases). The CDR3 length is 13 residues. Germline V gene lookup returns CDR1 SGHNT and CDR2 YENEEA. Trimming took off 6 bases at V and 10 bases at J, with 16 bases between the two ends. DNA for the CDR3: TGTGCCAGCAGGGGCGGGTGGGAAGGAGAGCAGTTCTTC. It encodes CASRGGWEGEQFF.

CDR3 nucleotide sequence: TGTGCCAGCAACCCAGGGGATAGGACCGGGGAGCTGTTTTTT. Residues: CASNPGDRTGELFF. This chain joins TRBV9 and TRBJ2-2; D may be TRBD1 (6 bases). The CDR3 contains 14 residues. The ends were cut back, 6 bases at V and 5 bases at J, with 14 bases in the middle. The germline V gene has CDR1 SGDLS and CDR2 YYNGEE.

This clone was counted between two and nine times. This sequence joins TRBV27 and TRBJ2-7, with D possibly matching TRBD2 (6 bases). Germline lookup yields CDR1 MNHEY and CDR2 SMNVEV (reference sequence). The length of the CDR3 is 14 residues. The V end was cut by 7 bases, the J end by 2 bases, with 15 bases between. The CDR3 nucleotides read TGTGCCAGCACCTCCGGCGGGACTCCCTACGAGCAGTACTTC. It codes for CASTSGGTPYEQYF.

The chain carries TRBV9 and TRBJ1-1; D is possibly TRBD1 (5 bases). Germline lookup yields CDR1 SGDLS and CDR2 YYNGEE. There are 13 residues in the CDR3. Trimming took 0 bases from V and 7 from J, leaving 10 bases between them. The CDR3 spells CASSVEGASEAFF. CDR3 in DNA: TGTGCCAGCAGCGTAGAAGGGGCGAGTGAAGCTTTCTTT. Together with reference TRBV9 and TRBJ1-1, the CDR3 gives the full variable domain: DSGVTQTPKHLITATGQRVTLRCSPRSGDLSVYWYQQSLDQGLQFLIQYYNGEERAKGNILERFSAQQFPDLHSELNLSSLELGDSALYFCASSVEGASEAFFGQGTRLTVV.

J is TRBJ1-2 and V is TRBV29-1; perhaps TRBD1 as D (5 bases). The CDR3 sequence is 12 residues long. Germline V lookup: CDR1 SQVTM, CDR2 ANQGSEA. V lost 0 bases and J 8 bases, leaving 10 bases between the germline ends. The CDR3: CSVEDGGTGYTF. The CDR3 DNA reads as TGCAGCGTTGAAGACGGGGGTACCGGCTACACCTTC.